A selection of T cell receptor beta chains follows, all from one sample in a study of blood T cell repertoires in COVID-19. Repertoires were generated with immunoSEQ multiplex PCR, while TCRdb's copy carries only in-frame clones and drops some. The table has around 290,000 clones, around 86% seen once; the top ten hold 1.7%. The sample taken for sequencing was PBMCs or T cells enriched from blood (not recorded which). The receptor source for this set is a woman aged 40-49 years who had recovered from COVID-19. Both conserved end residues are part of each CDR3. The D gene is left open where the match is weak. Some rows have no size entry. The others give once, few or many, or a class for an expanded clone.

clone_size	d_call	v_call	j_call	cdr3_nt	cdr3_aa
NA	TRBD1	TRBV6-6	TRBJ1-5	TGTGCCAGCAGTCTTAGGTCGGGACAGGGGGTGAGTAGCAATCAGCCCCAGCATTTT	CASSLRSGQGVSSNQPQHF
NA	NA	TRBV19	TRBJ1-2	TGTGCCAGTACGTGGGGCCTTAGAGATGGCTACACCTTC	CASTWGLRDGYTF
NA	TRBD2	TRBV2	TRBJ2-7	TGTGCCAGCAGTCTAACTAGCGGGAGTATCTACGAGCAGTACTTC	CASSLTSGSIYEQYF
once	NA	TRBV6-6	TRBJ2-7	TGTGCCAGCAGCTTGACTAGTGAGTACTACGAGCAGTACTTC	CASSLTSEYYEQYF
NA	NA	TRBV7-9	TRBJ1-2	TGTGCCAGCAGCTTAGGGGAGAACTATGGCTACACCTTC	CASSLGENYGYTF
NA	NA	TRBV29-1	TRBJ1-1	TGCAGCGTAGGCGGGCAGGTCCCTGAAGCTTTCTTT	CSVGGQVPEAFF
NA	TRBD2	TRBV5-1	TRBJ2-1	TGCGCCAGCAGCTTGGATTCGCGGGAGTTCAATGAGCAGTTCTTC	CASSLDSREFNEQFF
NA	TRBD1	TRBV30	TRBJ1-1	TGTGCCTGGAGTGTAGGGACAGGGAACACTGAAGCTTTCTTT	CAWSVGTGNTEAFF
NA	NA	TRBV5-1	TRBJ2-3	TGCGCCAGCAGCTCCCGTCCGGGGGGCCTCCCCACAGATACGCAGTATTTT	CASSSRPGGLPTDTQYF
NA	TRBD1	TRBV7-2	TRBJ2-7	TGTGCCAGCAGCTTCACCTACGGACAGGGGGTCAGTAGGTACGAGCAGTACTTC	CASSFTYGQGVSRYEQYF
NA	NA	TRBV19	TRBJ1-5	TGTGCCAGTAGACGCAGGCCCCTTTCCAATCCCTATAGCAATCAGCCCCAGCATTTT	CASRRRPLSNPYSNQPQHF
once	TRBD1	TRBV28	TRBJ2-7	TGTGCCAGCAGGATACAGGGGACGCCTTACTTC	CASRIQGTPYF
NA	NA	TRBV5-4	TRBJ1-3	TGTGCCAGCAGCGGGGACACCAGAAACACCATATATTTT	CASSGDTRNTIYF
NA	TRBD2	TRBV10-3	TRBJ2-7	TGTGCCATCAGCGGGGGGGGCTACGAGCAGTACTTC	CAISGGGYEQYF
NA	TRBD2	TRBV5-5	TRBJ2-1	TGTGCCAGCAGCCCAGCGGGAGTCGGGTACAATGAGCAGTTCTTC	CASSPAGVGYNEQFF
once	NA	TRBV11-2	TRBJ1-3	TGTGCCAGCAGCTTAGACAGGCCCTCTGGAAACACCATATATTTT	CASSLDRPSGNTIYF
once	TRBD2	TRBV3-1/TRBV3-2	TRBJ2-2	TGTGCCAGCAGCCATCGCGGGGGGGCGAACACCGGGGAGCTGTTTTTT	CASSHRGGANTGELFF
NA	NA	TRBV9	TRBJ2-2	TGTGCCAGCAGCGTAGCGGGGCCCAGGGGTCCTACAACCGGGGAGCTGTTTTTT	CASSVAGPRGPTTGELFF
NA	NA	TRBV5-4	TRBJ1-3	TGTGCCAGCAGCGACGGGACAACGAGCTCTGGAAACACCATATATTTT	CASSDGTTSSGNTIYF
once	NA	TRBV3-1/TRBV3-2	TRBJ1-3	TGTGCCAGCAGCCAGATCGACAGGATCTCTGGAAACACCATATATTTT	CASSQIDRISGNTIYF
NA	TRBD1	TRBV10-3	TRBJ1-5	TGTGCCACCGGACAGGGGATCAATCAGCCCCAGCATTTT	CATGQGINQPQHF
NA	NA	TRBV10-1	TRBJ2-3	TGCGCCAGCAGTGATTTGAAGGGGGGGAACCGCGCAGATACGCAGTATTTT	CASSDLKGGNRADTQYF
NA	NA	TRBV27	TRBJ2-3	TGTGCCAGCACTAACAGAGGGCTAAGCACAGATACGCAGTATTTT	CASTNRGLSTDTQYF
NA	NA	TRBV7-2	TRBJ1-2	TGTGCCAGCAGCTCATCACCCGGGCGGAGCGGGGGCTACACCTTC	CASSSSPGRSGGYTF
NA	NA	TRBV9	TRBJ2-7	TGTGCCAGCAGCCAAGGACAGTATAGCTCCTACGAGCAGTACTTC	CASSQGQYSSYEQYF
NA	NA	TRBV7-2	TRBJ2-7	TGTGCCAGCAGCTTCCAGCCACCTAGGCAGTACTTC	CASSFQPPRQYF
NA	TRBD1	TRBV15	TRBJ1-1	TGTGCCACCAGCAGAAGACAGGGTTCGTTAGGGAACACTGAAGCTTTCTTT	CATSRRQGSLGNTEAFF
NA	TRBD2	TRBV7-6	TRBJ2-5	TGTGCCAGCAGCTCCTCCGGGGGGGTTTTGGAGACCCAGTACTTC	CASSSSGGVLETQYF
once	NA	TRBV5-6	TRBJ2-5	TGTGCCAGCAGCTTTGTTGCGGGGATAATAAAGACCCAGTACTTC	CASSFVAGIIKTQYF
NA	NA	TRBV14	TRBJ2-5	TGTGCCAGCAGCCAAGATCTTCGGCAAGAGACCCAGTACTTC	CASSQDLRQETQYF
NA	TRBD1	TRBV5-1	TRBJ2-7	TGCGCCAGCAGCCCCCGGGACAGGGAAGGCGAGCAGTACTTC	CASSPRDREGEQYF
NA	TRBD2	TRBV11-2	TRBJ2-1	TGTGCCAGCAGCCCCATAGCGGGGATGTATAATGAGCAGTTCTTC	CASSPIAGMYNEQFF
NA	NA	TRBV5-1	TRBJ2-1	TGCGCCAGCAGCATGACAGCCTTAAGACACAATGAGCAGTTCTTC	CASSMTALRHNEQFF
once	TRBD1	TRBV19	TRBJ2-2	TGTGCCACCTCGGGACAGGGGATAACCGGGGAGCTGTTTTTT	CATSGQGITGELFF
NA	NA	TRBV30	TRBJ2-7	TGTGCCTGGGGGAGAGCCGTCACCTACGAGCAGTACTTC	CAWGRAVTYEQYF
NA	TRBD1	TRBV4-1	TRBJ2-1	TGCGCCAGCAGCCAGGAGGCATTGACAGGGAAAAGGAGCGGAGTTCACAATGAGCAGTTCTTC	CASSQEALTGKRSGVHNEQFF
NA	TRBD1	TRBV6-5	TRBJ2-7	TGTGCCAGCCGAGTCGACAGGGGTCGATCCTACGAGCAGTACTTC	CASRVDRGRSYEQYF
NA	NA	TRBV30	TRBJ1-5	TGTGCCTGGACCCGGGGACTGAGTGAGCCCCAGCATTTT	CAWTRGLSEPQHF
once	TRBD1	TRBV19	TRBJ1-1	TGTGCCAGTAGTATTGGGACAGAGGGCACTGAAGCTTTCTTT	CASSIGTEGTEAFF
once	NA	TRBV5-1	TRBJ1-1	TGCGCCAGCAGCTCTTCAGGTGGCTTAAACACTGAAGCTTTCTTT	CASSSSGGLNTEAFF
NA	TRBD1	TRBV4-1	TRBJ2-2	TGCGCCAGCAGCCAACTCAGGGGGCGGAACACCGGGGAGCTGTTTTTT	CASSQLRGRNTGELFF
NA	NA	TRBV3-1/TRBV3-2	TRBJ1-3	TGTGCCAGCAGCCAGGCTTTCTCCATCTCTGGAAACACCATATATTTT	CASSQAFSISGNTIYF